These T cell receptor beta chains were read from a single sample in a study of OX40 agonist ivuxolimab in advanced cancers. TCRdb keeps only in-frame clones here, not all; method: immunoSEQ multiplex PCR. Of roughly 45,000 clones detected, 75% to 80% appear once; the ten largest clones hold over 6.5%. The material was CD4+ or CD8+ T cells sorted from blood, obtained in a trial of the OX40 agonist ivuxolimab. The receptors were sampled from an adult with an advanced solid tumor such as melanoma, head and neck, liver or kidney cancer. The CDR3 runs from the conserved cysteine through the conserved F or W. A D gene is named only where the DNA matches it firmly. Only some rows state a clone size, as once, few, many or a class for expanded clones.

size	J	V	D	CDR3	DNA
NA	TRBJ2-1	TRBV4-3	TRBD1	CASSPTGNNEQFF	TGCGCCAGCAGCCCGACAGGGAACAATGAGCAGTTCTTC
NA	TRBJ2-7	TRBV19	NA	CASSIGYGDTNSYEQYF	TGTGCCAGTAGTATAGGGTACGGGGATACCAACTCCTACGAGCAGTACTTC
NA	TRBJ1-1	TRBV7-6	NA	CASSLWVGELTEAFF	TGTGCCAGCAGCTTATGGGTAGGGGAATTGACTGAAGCTTTCTTT
NA	TRBJ1-5	TRBV19	NA	CASINLGELGQPQHF	TGTGCCAGTATCAACCTGGGCGAATTGGGTCAGCCCCAGCATTTT
once	TRBJ2-7	TRBV5-6	TRBD2	CASSPKREPITYEQYF	TGTGCCAGCAGCCCGAAGCGGGAACCCATAACCTACGAGCAGTACTTC
once	TRBJ2-1	TRBV11-3	NA	CASSLDGNLYNEQFF	TGTGCCAGCAGCTTAGACGGGAACCTCTACAATGAGCAGTTCTTC
once	TRBJ2-5	TRBV7-2	NA	CASSSDATQYF	TGTGCCAGCAGCTCCGATGCGACCCAGTACTTC
NA	TRBJ1-5	TRBV30	TRBD1	CAWQPRGLDQPQHF	TGTGCCTGGCAGCCCAGGGGGCTAGATCAGCCCCAGCATTTT
NA	TRBJ1-1	TRBV2	NA	CASSVQGTSTEAFF	TGTGCCAGCAGTGTGCAGGGGACGAGCACTGAAGCTTTCTTT
NA	TRBJ1-6	TRBV29-1	TRBD1	CSVGLGTGNSPLHF	TGCAGCGTTGGTCTCGGGACAGGAAATTCACCCCTCCACTTT
once	TRBJ1-2	TRBV19	TRBD1	CASSTNRGSYGYTF	TGTGCCAGTAGTACCAACAGGGGGTCGTATGGCTACACCTTC
NA	TRBJ2-1	TRBV7-9	TRBD2	CASSFLAGRYNEQFF	TGTGCCAGCAGCTTTCTAGCGGGGAGATACAATGAGCAGTTCTTC
NA	TRBJ1-5	TRBV7-2	NA	CASSLSETEINQPQHF	TGTGCCAGCAGCTTAAGTGAAACAGAGATCAATCAGCCCCAGCATTTT
NA	TRBJ2-2	TRBV27	NA	CASSLSEVPNTGELFF	TGTGCCAGCAGTTTATCAGAGGTGCCGAACACCGGGGAGCTGTTTTTT
NA	TRBJ2-1	TRBV5-4	TRBD1	CASSWDRGNEQFF	TGTGCCAGCAGCTGGGACAGGGGTAATGAGCAGTTCTTC
NA	TRBJ2-7	TRBV7-9	NA	CASSLAIGYEQYF	TGTGCCAGCAGCTTAGCGATTGGCTACGAGCAGTACTTC
NA	TRBJ1-1	TRBV6-1	NA	CATHWGLGTEAFF	TGTGCCACCCACTGGGGGCTGGGCACTGAAGCTTTCTTT
NA	TRBJ2-2	TRBV9	NA	CASSSRSGSGELFF	TGTGCCAGCAGCTCCCGTAGCGGTTCAGGGGAGCTGTTTTTT
once	TRBJ2-3	TRBV6-6	TRBD2	CASSPGTSADTQYF	TGTGCCAGCAGTCCTGGGACTAGCGCAGATACGCAGTATTTT
NA	TRBJ1-5	TRBV7-9	NA	CASSQQGGPQHF	TGTGCCAGCAGCCAACAGGGCGGGCCCCAGCATTTT
NA	TRBJ2-1	TRBV6-6	NA	CASSYSSSSYNEQFF	TGTGCCAGCAGTTACTCGAGTAGTTCCTACAATGAGCAGTTCTTC
NA	TRBJ2-5	TRBV27	NA	CASTTQETQYF	TGTGCCAGCACCACCCAAGAGACCCAGTACTTC
NA	TRBJ1-1	TRBV9	NA	CASSATGSSTEAFF	TGTGCCAGCAGCGCCACAGGGAGTAGCACTGAAGCTTTCTTT
NA	TRBJ2-7	TRBV2	NA	CAILDRSSTYEQYF	TGTGCCATCTTAGATCGCTCCTCGACCTACGAGCAGTACTTC
NA	TRBJ2-5	TRBV15	NA	CATSRDRSETQYF	TGTGCCACCAGCAGAGATCGGTCAGAGACCCAGTACTTC
NA	TRBJ2-7	TRBV15	NA	CATSREGYEQYF	TGTGCCACCAGCAGAGAAGGGTACGAGCAGTACTTC
NA	TRBJ2-7	TRBV7-2	NA	CASSLSEAYEQYF	TGTGCCAGCAGCTTAAGTGAGGCCTACGAGCAGTACTTC
NA	TRBJ1-1	TRBV2	NA	CASSPMGVAEAFF	TGTGCCAGCAGCCCCATGGGGGTTGCTGAAGCTTTCTTT
NA	TRBJ2-1	TRBV4-3	TRBD2	CASSQELAAYNEQFF	TGCGCCAGCAGCCAAGAACTAGCGGCGTACAATGAGCAGTTCTTC
NA	TRBJ2-6	TRBV4-1	TRBD1	CASSRVGQTFSGANVLTF	TGCGCCAGCAGCCGAGTGGGACAGACCTTCTCTGGGGCCAACGTCCTGACTTTC
once	TRBJ2-2	TRBV5-1	TRBD2	CASSLSGLAVTGELFF	TGCGCCAGCAGCTTGTCAGGACTAGCGGTCACCGGGGAGCTGTTTTTT
NA	TRBJ2-7	TRBV5-1	TRBD1	CASSLAGTEYYEQYF	TGCGCCAGCAGCTTGGCCGGGACAGAATACTACGAGCAGTACTTC
NA	TRBJ2-1	TRBV7-8	NA	CASSLGGADSYNEQFF	TGTGCCAGCAGCTTAGGGGGCGCGGACTCCTACAATGAGCAGTTCTTC
few	TRBJ1-3	TRBV19	NA	CASSPRDSGNTIYF	TGTGCCAGTAGTCCGCGGGACTCCGGAAACACCATATATTTT
NA	TRBJ1-4	TRBV18	TRBD1	CASSSGQDNEKLFF	TGTGCCAGCTCATCGGGACAGGACAATGAAAAACTGTTTTTT
once	TRBJ2-7	TRBV21-1	NA	CASSKLHSLVPYEQYF	TGTGCCAGCAGCAAACTCCACTCCCTAGTTCCCTACGAGCAGTACTTC
NA	TRBJ2-3	TRBV29-1	NA	CSVVTGYTDTQYF	TGCAGCGTTGTAACAGGCTACACAGATACGCAGTATTTT
NA	TRBJ2-2	TRBV7-9	NA	CASSLGWGINTGELFF	TGTGCCAGCAGCTTAGGTTGGGGTATTAACACCGGGGAGCTGTTTTTT
NA	TRBJ2-2	TRBV28	NA	CASRQMQGGPNTGELFF	TGTGCCAGCAGGCAGATGCAGGGTGGCCCGAACACCGGGGAGCTGTTTTTT
medium-sized	TRBJ1-2	TRBV20-1	NA	CSASPNYGYTF	TGCAGCGCCAGTCCTAACTATGGCTACACCTTC
few	TRBJ2-7	TRBV7-9	TRBD2	CASRNSLAGGSYEQYF	TGTGCCAGCAGGAATTCTCTAGCGGGAGGATCCTACGAGCAGTACTTC
NA	TRBJ2-7	TRBV14	TRBD2	CASSLGLAGYEQYF	TGTGCCAGCAGCCTCGGACTAGCGGGGTACGAGCAGTACTTC
NA	TRBJ2-7	TRBV9	NA	CASSTNSGEQYF	TGTGCCAGCAGTACTAACAGCGGGGAGCAGTACTTC
once	TRBJ2-1	TRBV6-6	TRBD2	CASGWTSGHNEQFF	TGTGCCAGCGGATGGACTAGCGGACACAATGAGCAGTTCTTC
NA	TRBJ1-1	TRBV11-2	NA	CASSLVTTGGTEAFF	TGTGCCAGCAGCTTAGTAACCACGGGGGGCACTGAAGCTTTCTTT
NA	TRBJ2-7	TRBV7-6	NA	CASSLVFRSYEQYF	TGTGCCAGCAGCTTAGTTTTCCGGTCCTACGAGCAGTACTTC
NA	TRBJ2-6	TRBV7-9	TRBD1	CASSPPGQGAGGANVLTF	TGTGCCAGCAGCCCACCGGGACAGGGGGCCGGTGGGGCCAACGTCCTGACTTTC
NA	TRBJ2-1	TRBV5-6	NA	CASSLRLSNEQFF	TGTGCCAGCAGCTTACGACTAAGCAATGAGCAGTTCTTC
NA	TRBJ1-4	TRBV6-7	TRBD1	CASSGPRGREKLFF	TGTGCCAGCAGTGGACCAAGGGGGCGGGAAAAACTGTTTTTT
NA	TRBJ2-5	TRBV7-9	NA	CASSHKGGQETQYF	TGTGCCAGCAGCCATAAGGGGGGCCAAGAGACCCAGTACTTC
few	TRBJ1-2	TRBV6-1	NA	CASSPVAGTDYGYTF	TGTGCCAGCAGCCCGGTGGCAGGGACCGACTATGGCTACACCTTC
NA	TRBJ2-3	TRBV9	TRBD2	CASSPQGLATDTQYF	TGTGCCAGCAGCCCCCAGGGACTAGCGACAGATACGCAGTATTTT
NA	TRBJ1-2	TRBV5-8	NA	CASSFYEDSNGYTF	TGTGCCAGCAGCTTTTATGAAGACAGCAATGGCTACACCTTC
medium-sized	TRBJ1-1	TRBV10-3	TRBD1	CAISDRRQGDTEAFF	TGTGCCATCAGTGATCGAAGACAGGGGGACACTGAAGCTTTCTTT